These 18 T cell receptor beta chains were sequenced from one sample in a study of spatial heterogeneity in lung cancer (dated by TCRdb to the late 2010s). Library preparation employed 5' RACE. The data were produced on a NextSeq 500. TCRdb reran the public reads through fastp at Q25 and MiXCR, keeping productive beta chains. Entries that share a CDR3 protein sequence are merged under the most common genes and DNA. This sample is represented by 45,000 to 55,000 distinct CDR3 sequences; approximately 5% of them were singletons. 11% of the sample belongs to the ten largest clones. The time point label corresponds to: sample taken at primary tumor resection. The material was PBMCs, obtained at surgery. The receptors originated from a male donor with early-stage non-small cell lung cancer.

This clonotype was observed at least ten times. V and J are TRBV7-7 and TRBJ2-1; 11 nucleotides agree with TRBD2. Germline V gene lookup returns CDR1 SSHAT and CDR2 FNYEAQ (reference sequence). CDR3 length: 16 residues. With 1 base clipped from V and 4 bases from J, the junction kept 3 bases outside the gene matches. The CDR3 DNA reads TGTGCCAGCAGCTTAGGGCTAGCGGGGGGATACAATGAGCAGTTCTTC. Translated: CASSLGLAGGYNEQFF.

This clonotype was counted many times. J is TRBJ2-3 and V is TRBV5-4; TRBD2 might be the D (6 bases). V gave up 0 bases and J gave up 1 base, with 9 bases separating them. This CDR3 is 15 amino acids long. Germline values: CDR1 SGHNT, CDR2 YYREEE (reference sequence). CDR3 in DNA: TGTGCCAGCAGCTTGGCCCAGCGGGGCACAGATACGCAGTATTTT. The encoded protein is CASSLAQRGTDTQYF.

This clonotype appeared many times. The chain joins TRBV18 to TRBJ2-7; TRBD1 might be the D (6 bases). The germline V gene encodes CDR1 KGHSH and CDR2 LQKENI. This CDR3 has 13 amino acids. V lost 4 bases and J lost 3, with 10 bases in between. The CDR3 spells CASSRDTYYEQYF. The CDR3 nucleotides are TGTGCCAGCTCACGGGACACTTACTACGAGCAGTACTTC.

This clonotype was seen ten or more times. In nucleotides, the CDR3 is TGTGCCAGCAGCCTCCGTGGGGCCACTAGAGACGAGACCCAGTACTTC. Encoded protein: CASSLRGATRDETQYF. The V call is TRBV9, the J call TRBJ2-5; D could derive from TRBD1 or TRBD2 (5 bases each). V was trimmed by 4 bases and J by 5 bases, leaving 21 bases between them. Germline V gene data show CDR1 as SGDLS and CDR2 as YYNGEE. This CDR3 region has 16 residues.

This clonotype came up many times. V is TRBV20-1 and J is TRBJ2-2; perhaps TRBD1 as D (5 bases). V was shortened by 3 bases and J by 6 bases, with 14 bases between the two germline ends. The CDR3 is 14 amino acids. CDR1 and CDR2 from the germline V gene are DFQATT and SNEGSKA (reference sequence). The DNA of the CDR3 is TGCAGTGCTAGCCCCAGGGTCCAACCCGGGGAGCTGTTTTTT. This codes for CSASPRVQPGELFF.

This clonotype was counted ten times or more. The chain combines TRBV10-3 with TRBJ1-2; 7 bases line up with TRBD1. Germline loops: CDR1 ENHRY, CDR2 SYGVKD. With V trimmed by 2 bases and J by 0 bases, 9 bases remained unmatched. The CDR3 runs to 17 residues. The CDR3: CAISETTRTGSNYGYTF. CDR3 sequence (DNA): TGTGCCATCAGTGAGACCACTAGGACAGGATCTAACTATGGCTACACCTTC.

At least ten counts were recorded for this clonotype. This chain links TRBV5-1 with TRBJ2-1; 11 nucleotides agree with TRBD2. Trimming at V came to 4 bases and at J to 7 bases, leaving 10 bases not matched to a gene. The CDR3 contains 16 residues. Looked up from germline, CDR1 is SGHRS and CDR2 is YFSETQ. The DNA of the CDR3 is TGCGCCAGCAGCCTCGCTAGGGCTAGCGGGGGGAATGAGCAGTTCTTC. It specifies CASSLARASGGNEQFF.

There are many counts of this clonotype. This chain's CDR3 is CASSLTAMNTEAFF. The CDR3 DNA sequence: TGTGCCAGCAGCTTAACAGCGATGAACACTGAAGCTTTCTTT. V usage is TRBV7-2 and J usage is TRBJ1-1; D not resolved. V shed 2 bases and J shed 0 bases, with 7 bases lying between them. Germline-derived CDR1 and CDR2 are SGHTA and FQGNSA. The CDR3 totals 14 residues.

This clonotype was recorded a few times. CDR3 DNA: TGTGCCTGGAATTATGGGACTGAAGCTTTCTTT. This translates into CAWNYGTEAFF. The chain combines TRBV30 with TRBJ1-1, with no clear D. Trimming stripped 4 bases from V and 5 bases from J, with 8 bases between. Germline V lookup: CDR1 GTSNPN, CDR2 SVGIG (reference sequence). CDR3 length equals 11 residues. Full variable domain (remainder filled in from reference TRBV30 and TRBJ1-1): SQTIHQWPATLVQPVGSPLSLECTVEGTSNPNLYWYRQAAGRGLQLLFYSVGIGQISSEVPQNLSASRPQDRQFILSSKKLLLSDSGFYLCAWNYGTEAFFGQGTRLTVV.

This clonotype has ten or more counts. This chain joins TRBV5-1 and TRBJ2-5; D is ambiguous. Germline CDR1 is SGHRS and CDR2 is YFSETQ. V dropped 2 bases and J dropped 3 bases, with 8 bases sitting between them. CDR3 length: 13 residues. The CDR3 protein is CASSFGPKETQYF. The CDR3, as DNA: TGCGCCAGCAGCTTCGGACCTAAAGAGACCCAGTACTTC.

The chain carries TRBV20-1 and TRBJ2-3, with D hard to call. Germline V gives CDR1 DFQATT, CDR2 SNEGSKA (reference sequence). Deletions cut 7 bases from V and 1 base from J, with 18 bases between. CDR3 length equals 15 residues. CDR3 amino acids: CSVSTVLGGTDTQYF. The CDR3 nucleotides are TGCAGTGTTTCCACAGTCCTTGGGGGCACAGATACGCAGTATTTT.

This clonotype was seen at least ten times. This chain connects TRBV29-1 to TRBJ2-1, with 7 positions matching TRBD2. CDR1 is SQVTM and CDR2 is ANQGSEA in the germline V gene. The CDR3 runs to 15 residues. The J segment lost 0 bases and the V segment lost 7 bases, leaving 9 bases of the junction unmatched. CDR3 sequence (DNA): TGCAGCGGGGGGGGACTTCCCTCCTCCTACAATGAGCAGTTCTTC. Encoded protein: CSGGGLPSSYNEQFF.

This clonotype showed up just a few times. One base away lies a much larger clone, so this may be a sequencing read error. The chain carries TRBV7-9 and TRBJ2-2; D is unresolved. The CDR3 covers 12 residues. The germline gives CDR1 SEHNR, CDR2 FQNEAQ (reference sequence). Deletions cut 6 bases from V and 5 bases from J, with 7 bases between. CDR3 sequence (DNA): TGTGCCAGCAGTTTCGGGACCGGGGAGCTGTTTTTT. It codes for CASSFGTGELFF.

This clonotype appeared many times. V gene TRBV19 combines with J gene TRBJ1-1; the match to TRBD1 covers 7 bases. The CDR3 covers 14 residues. Trimming took 8 bases from V and 0 from J; bases not matched to a gene: 6. From germline, CDR1 is LNHDA and CDR2 SQIVND (reference sequence). CDR3 nucleotides: TGTGCCAGTTCAAAGACAGGGATGAACACTGAAGCTTTCTTT. Encoded protein: CASSKTGMNTEAFF.

This clonotype has only a few counts. The rearrangement joins TRBV3-1 to TRBJ1-1, with a possible D match to TRBD1 (5 bases). V lost 4 bases, J lost 11 bases, and 14 bases lay in between. Germline assignment: CDR1 LGHDT and CDR2 YNNKEL (reference sequence). CDR3 size: 12 residues. The CDR3 is CASSLGRYPAFF. CDR3 bases: TGTGCCAGCAGCCTGGGACGGTATCCCGCTTTCTTT.

This clonotype was found many times. The chain uses TRBV4-1 and TRBJ1-2, with D maybe TRBD1 (6 bases). Germline CDR1 and CDR2: MGHRA and YSYEKL. The CDR3 loop spans 15 amino acids. The V end lost 2 bases, the J end lost 10 bases, and 20 bases lay between the germline ends. The CDR3 region has the DNA TGCGCCAGCAGCCAACCGATTACAGGGAGAAGTGACTACACCTTC. Translation: CASSQPITGRSDYTF.

This clonotype was observed many times. The chain has TRBV7-3 and TRBJ2-3, with D perhaps matching TRBD1 (5 bases). The V end lost 4 bases, the J end lost 0 bases, and 8 bases lay between the germline ends. The germline gives CDR1 SGHTA, CDR2 FQGTGA. CDR3 length: 14 residues. The CDR3, as DNA: TGTGCCAGCAGCTACGACAGCAGCACAGATACGCAGTATTTT. This gives the protein CASSYDSSTDTQYF.

This chain links TRBV6-6 with TRBJ1-5; D not resolved. CDR3 size: 14 residues. The V and J ends lost 5 bases and 5 bases respectively, with 13 bases between them. Germline lookup yields CDR1 MNHNY and CDR2 SVGAGI (reference sequence). Here the CDR3 reads CASSGGMDHQPQHF. CDR3 nucleotide sequence: TGTGCCAGCAGTGGAGGAATGGACCATCAGCCCCAGCATTTT.